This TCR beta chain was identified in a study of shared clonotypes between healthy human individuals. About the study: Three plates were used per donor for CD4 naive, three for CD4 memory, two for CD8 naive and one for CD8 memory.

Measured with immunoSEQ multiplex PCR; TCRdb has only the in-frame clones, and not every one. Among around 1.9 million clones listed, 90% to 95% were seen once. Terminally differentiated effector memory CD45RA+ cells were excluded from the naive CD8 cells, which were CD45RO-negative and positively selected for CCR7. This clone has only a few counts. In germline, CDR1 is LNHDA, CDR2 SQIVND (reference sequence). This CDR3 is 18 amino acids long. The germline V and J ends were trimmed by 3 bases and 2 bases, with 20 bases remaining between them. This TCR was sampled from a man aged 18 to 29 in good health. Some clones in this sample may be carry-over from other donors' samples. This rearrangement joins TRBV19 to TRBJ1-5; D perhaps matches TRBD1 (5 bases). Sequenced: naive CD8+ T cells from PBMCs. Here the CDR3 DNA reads TGTGCCAGTAGTATCGACAAGGAGGGGAGTCACCGCAATCAGCCCCAGCATTTT. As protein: CASSIDKEGSHRNQPQHF.